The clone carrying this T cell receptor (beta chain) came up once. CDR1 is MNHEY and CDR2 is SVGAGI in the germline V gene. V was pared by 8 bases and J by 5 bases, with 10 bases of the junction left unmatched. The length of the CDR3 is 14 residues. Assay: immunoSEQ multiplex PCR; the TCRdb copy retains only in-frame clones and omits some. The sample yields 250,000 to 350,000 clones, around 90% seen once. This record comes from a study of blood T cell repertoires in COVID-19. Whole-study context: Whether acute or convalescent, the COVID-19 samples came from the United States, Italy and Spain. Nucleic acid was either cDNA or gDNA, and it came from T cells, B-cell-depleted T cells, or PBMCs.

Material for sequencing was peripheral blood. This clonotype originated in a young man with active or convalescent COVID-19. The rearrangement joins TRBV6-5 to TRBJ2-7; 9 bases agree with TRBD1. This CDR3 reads CASADLRTGDEQYF. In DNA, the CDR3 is TGTGCCAGCGCCGATTTACGGACAGGGGACGAGCAGTACTTC.